One and the same sample provided the 13 T cell receptor beta chains below, sequenced in a study of cytomegalovirus exposure and HLA in healthy donors. With 60 Vbeta and 13 Jbeta primers, the PCR was carried out. TCRdb's table, derived via immunoSEQ multiplex PCR, lists solely in-frame clones and lacks some. The table shows roughly 100,000 clones, with about 66% occurring only once. Source material: PBMCs. These receptors all come from a woman aged 45-59 years in good health and CMV-seropositive.

The chain recombines TRBV4-3 with TRBJ1-1, with a weak D call TRBD1 (6 bases). This CDR3 has 15 amino acids. The V gene lost 2 bases and the J gene lost 5 bases, with 15 bases spanning the gap. The germline V gene has CDR1 LGHNA and CDR2 YSLEER. CDR3 protein: CASSQLAGDGTEAFF. CDR3 nucleotides: TGCGCCAGCAGCCAACTGGCAGGGGATGGTACTGAAGCTTTCTTT.

The V and J genes are TRBV2 and TRBJ1-1; a possible D gene is TRBD1 (6 bases). The CDR3 length is 13 residues. CDR1 and CDR2 from the germline V gene are SNHLY and FYNNEI. The germline V and J ends were trimmed by 7 bases and 1 base, with 10 bases remaining between them. The CDR3 spells CASILDRNTEAFF. CDR3 DNA sequence: TGTGCCAGCATTCTGGACAGGAACACTGAAGCTTTCTTT.

The chain recombines TRBV29-1 with TRBJ1-1; possibly TRBD1 for D (6 bases). Trimming took 7 bases from V and 8 from J, leaving 20 bases between them. This CDR3 region has 13 residues. In germline, CDR1 is SQVTM, CDR2 ANQGSEA. Here the CDR3 reads CSASRDIQSEAFF. The CDR3 bases are TGCAGCGCGTCCCGGGACATTCAATCAGAAGCTTTCTTT. The variable domain in full, with the rest retrieved from reference TRBV29-1 and TRBJ1-1, is SAVISQKPSRDICQRGTSLTIQCQVDSQVTMMFWYRQQPGQSLTLIATANQGSEATYESGFVIDKFPISRPNLTFSTLTVSNMSPEDSSIYLCSASRDIQSEAFFGQGTRLTVV.

About this clone itself: Lacking the conserved final phenylalanine or tryptophan, this CDR3 likely reflects a read error. Because the CDR3's place on the DNA is in doubt, the DNA is left out and the CDR3 is given as listed by TCRdb. The rearrangement links TRBV4-3 to TRBJ1-1; the D call of TRBD1 is as the table states it, not checked on the DNA. The CDR3 spans 10 residues, counting both ends. Germline loops: CDR1 LGHNA, CDR2 YSLEER. The CDR3 spells CASSQDLTGV.

This clone came up once. The genes are TRBV11-2 and TRBJ2-7; no clear D gene. Looked up from germline, CDR1 is SGHAT and CDR2 is FQNNGV. The V and J ends lost 6 bases and 6 bases respectively, with 18 bases between them. The CDR3 runs 14 residues. The CDR3 here is CASRHSVFGFEQYF. The DNA of the CDR3 is TGTGCCAGCAGACACTCGGTGTTCGGGTTCGAGCAGTACTTC.

The sample holds a few counts of this clone. The chain carries TRBV30 and TRBJ2-1; TRBD2 aligns across 9 bases. The CDR3 consists of 16 residues. Germline loops: CDR1 GTSNPN, CDR2 SVGIG (reference sequence). Losses at the gene ends were 5 bases for V and 2 bases for J; bases not matched to a gene: 10. The CDR3: CAWVHPAGGTYNEQFF. CDR3 in DNA: TGTGCCTGGGTTCACCCAGCGGGGGGAACCTACAATGAGCAGTTCTTC.

The chain employs TRBV6-5 and TRBJ1-1; the D gene is possibly TRBD1 (6 bases). The V end was cut by 6 bases, the J end by 2 bases, with 13 bases between. Germline CDR1 MNHEY, CDR2 SVGAGI. The CDR3 is 14 residues long. The CDR3 coding sequence is TGTGCCAGCAGCGGAACAGGGATAAACACTGAAGCTTTCTTT. Protein: CASSGTGINTEAFF.

The rearrangement joins TRBV7-6 to TRBJ1-1; 7 bases align to TRBD1. CDR3 length: 12 amino acids. The V segment lost 6 bases and the J segment 7 bases; nucleotides outside the gene matches: 5. Germline-derived CDR1 and CDR2 are SGHVS and FNYEAQ. CDR3: CASSGQGGEAFF. In DNA, the CDR3 is TGTGCCAGCAGTGGGCAGGGGGGTGAAGCTTTCTTT.

V usage is TRBV6-1 and J usage is TRBJ1-2; 9 bases match TRBD1. After removal of 2 bases from V and 5 bases from J, the junction contained 3 bases not matched to a gene. Germline V gene data show CDR1 as MNHNS and CDR2 as SASEGT. The length of the CDR3 is 14 residues. The CDR3 loop is CASSELTGGYGYTF. Written as DNA, the CDR3 is TGTGCCAGCAGTGAACTGACAGGGGGTTATGGCTACACCTTC.

The chain employs TRBV10-2 and TRBJ1-5, with D tentatively TRBD1 (6 bases). The CDR3 runs 14 residues. V dropped 8 bases and J dropped 5 bases, with 16 bases sitting between them. CDR1 is WSHSY and CDR2 is SAAADI in the germline V gene. CDR3 region: CASSKTGRDQPQHF. In nucleotides, the CDR3 is TGCGCCAGCTCAAAGACAGGACGGGATCAGCCCCAGCATTTT.

This clone was recorded a few times. This chain connects TRBV7-9 to TRBJ2-2, with D possibly TRBD1 on 5 matching bases. The germline V gene encodes CDR1 SEHNR and CDR2 FQNEAQ (reference sequence). The CDR3 consists of 17 residues. The V end was cut by 2 bases, the J end by 2 bases, with 15 bases between. The CDR3 DNA sequence: TGTGCCAGCAGCTTAAGCGTGGGGCTGGTTAACACCGGGGAGCTGTTTTTT. As protein: CASSLSVGLVNTGELFF.

V is TRBV5-5 and J is TRBJ2-5; D might be TRBD2 (6 bases). There are 14 residues in the CDR3. The V gene's germline CDR1 is SGHKS and CDR2 YYEKEE (reference sequence). V gave up 3 bases and J gave up 4 bases, with 13 bases separating them. Here the CDR3 DNA reads TGTGCCAGCAGCTCCAGACTAGACGGAGAGACCCAGTACTTC. It yields the protein CASSSRLDGETQYF.

This clone turned up a few times. V and J are TRBV5-1 and TRBJ2-5; TRBD1 matches at 9 bases. The DNA end is more similar to TRBJ2-7, so the J call may be wrong. Looked up from germline, CDR1 is SGHRS and CDR2 is YFSETQ. CDR3 length equals 16 residues. CDR3 sequence reads: CASSSGRGQGFHEQYF. For the CDR3, the DNA is TGCGCCAGCAGCTCGGGTAGGGGACAGGGATTCCACGAGCAGTACTTC.